This T cell receptor beta chain derives from a study of control samples from healthy donors and cancer patients (dated by TCRdb to about 2020). Library preparation used the immunoSEQ multiplex PCR assay. TCRdb mirrors the immuneACCESS table, restricted to in-frame sequences. Some clones are absent from its copies; in checked studies, under half trace to an unresolved V gene, and the reason for the others is unknown. In this sample the table shows over 80,000 clones, 75% to 85% of which occur a single time. The ten largest clones represent roughly a tenth of the sample. The CDR3 has 14 amino acids, counting the end cysteine and phenylalanine. Only CDR3 DNA remains: 42 bases, in frame from the first base. Clipping removes 1 base from V and 4 bases from J, with 3 as the unmatched junction base count. Based on the germline V gene (reference sequence), the CDR1 and CDR2 sequences are SGHNT and YYREEE.

This clone was picked up one time. There is no known antigen for this receptor. The sample holds no much larger clone one base away, and base qualities are not on file. Recombination connected TRBV5-4 to TRBJ1-2; TRBD1 fits 8 bases in the junction. The TCR originated in a woman aged 25 to 39 in good health. Sequencing was performed on blood. The CDR3 protein is CASSLSGGSYGYTF. The DNA reads as follows: TGTGCCAGCAGCTTGTCAGGGGGCAGCTATGGCTACACCTTC.